The 23 T cell receptor beta chains presented below share a single source sample, sequenced in a study of blood T cell repertoires in COVID-19. Profiled with immunoSEQ multiplex PCR; TCRdb holds only in-frame clones, not every one. The data contain some 29,000 clones, roughly 87% of them singletons. The material sequenced was peripheral blood. The origin of the receptors is a man aged 65 to 85 with active or convalescent COVID-19.

This clone was recorded once. The junction shows a germline mismatch at one end, possibly a read error. CDR3 nucleotides: TGTGCCAGCAGTTTATCGACCGGCGGGGGGGCTTACAAAGAGCAGTTCTTC. This encodes CASSLSTGGGAYKEQFF. V and J are TRBV27 and TRBJ2-1; 9 bases agree with TRBD2. There are 17 residues in the CDR3. Germline CDR1 reads MNHEY; CDR2 reads SMNVEV (reference sequence).

The J gene is TRBJ2-7, the V gene TRBV5-4; D is perhaps TRBD2 (6 bases). V was cut by 1 base and J by 3 bases, with 11 bases left in between. This CDR3 region has 14 residues. Germline V gives CDR1 SGHNT, CDR2 YYREEE (reference sequence). Here the CDR3 reads CASSLSSANYEQYF. The CDR3 nucleotides are TGTGCCAGCAGCTTGTCTAGCGCGAACTACGAGCAGTACTTC. The whole variable domain, remainder taken from reference TRBV5-4 and TRBJ2-7, is ETGVTQSPTHLIKTRGQQVTLRCSSQSGHNTVSWYQQALGQGPQFIFQYYREEENGRGNFPPRFSGLQFPNYSSELNVNALELDDSALYLCASSLSSANYEQYFGPGTRLTVT.

The J gene is TRBJ2-3, the V gene TRBV28, with 10 bases matching TRBD2. Germline CDR1 MDHEN, CDR2 SYDVKM. The CDR3 has 14 residues. V trimming: 7 bases; J trimming: 3 bases; junction bases outside the gene matches: 4. The CDR3 DNA reads as TGTGCCAGCAACCCTAGCGGGAGAACAGATACGCAGTATTTT. The encoded protein is CASNPSGRTDTQYF.

The chain uses TRBV5-1 and TRBJ2-3, with D perhaps matching TRBD1 (6 bases). Looked up from germline, CDR1 is SGHRS and CDR2 is YFSETQ. The V and J ends lost 4 bases and 1 base respectively, with 13 bases between them. The CDR3 consists of 15 residues. The CDR3 protein is CASSATTGRTDTQYF. The CDR3 bases are TGCGCCAGCAGCGCTACGACAGGACGCACAGATACGCAGTATTTT.

The chain joins TRBV20-1 to TRBJ1-1, with a possible D match to TRBD1 (6 bases). The CDR3 is made up of 11 amino acids. CDR1 and CDR2 (germline): DFQATT, SNEGSKA (reference sequence). With 3 bases removed from V and 10 bases from J, the gap between germline ends came to 12 bases. The CDR3 protein is CSASFQGRAFF. CDR3 in DNA: TGCAGTGCTAGTTTTCAGGGGAGAGCTTTCTTT.

This rearrangement joins TRBV6-5 to TRBJ1-4; D not resolved. V lost 7 bases and J 7 bases, leaving 13 bases between the germline ends. Germline V gene sequence: CDR1 MNHEY, CDR2 SVGAGI. This CDR3 is 13 amino acids long. CDR3 region: CASTAMAGEKLFF. Here the CDR3 DNA reads TGTGCCAGCACAGCAATGGCGGGTGAAAAACTGTTTTTT.

V and J are TRBV30 and TRBJ2-1, with 10 bases identical to TRBD1. Germline CDR1 GTSNPN, CDR2 SVGIG (reference sequence). The CDR3 is made up of 15 amino acids. The trim removed 3 bases at V and 2 bases at J, leaving 4 bases unmatched. CDR3 protein: CAWSRDRGTYNEQFF. CDR3 in DNA: TGTGCCTGGAGCAGGGACAGGGGAACCTACAATGAGCAGTTCTTC.

The chain carries TRBV5-1 and TRBJ2-5; 7 nucleotides match TRBD2. Germline V CDR1 and CDR2: SGHRS, YFSETQ. The J segment lost 5 bases and the V segment lost 0 bases, leaving 4 bases of the junction unmatched. This CDR3 comprises 14 residues. CDR3 sequence (DNA): TGCGCCAGCAGCTTGGGAGGCGGGAGTGAGACCCAGTACTTC. This gives the protein CASSLGGGSETQYF.

The J gene is TRBJ1-2, the V gene TRBV28, with TRBD1 matching 7 bases. With 6 bases clipped from V and 4 bases from J, the junction kept 5 bases outside the gene matches. Germline CDR1 is MDHEN and CDR2 is SYDVKM. This CDR3 is built from 13 residues. In nucleotides, the CDR3 is TGTGCCAGCAGACCCGGGACAGTCTATGGCTACACCTTC. Translating gives CASRPGTVYGYTF.

This chain links TRBV29-1 with TRBJ2-7, with TRBD1 matching 10 bases. From germline, CDR1 is SQVTM and CDR2 ANQGSEA. Trimming took 5 bases from V and 4 from J; bases not matched to a gene: 8. The CDR3 loop spans 14 amino acids. This CDR3 reads CSVSPGTGVYEQYF. CDR3 DNA: TGCAGCGTTAGTCCCGGGACAGGGGTATACGAGCAGTACTTC.

The chain joins TRBV12-2 to TRBJ2-1; the table gives TRBD2 as D, unverified against the DNA. TRBV12-2 is assigned pseudogene status. CDR3 length: 14 amino acids. CDR3: CASRFGREGREQFF. The CDR3 DNA sequence: TGTGCAAGTCGCTTCGGGCGGGAGGGCCGAGAGCAGTTCTTC.

In its sample, this clone was seen a few times. The chain has TRBV6-5 and TRBJ1-2, with D tentatively TRBD1 (5 bases). Germline V CDR1 and CDR2: MNHEY, SVGAGI. V was pared by 0 bases and J by 0 bases, with 11 bases between. The CDR3 contains 16 residues. The CDR3 coding sequence is TGTGCCAGCAGTTACTCGAAACGGACACCTAACTATGGCTACACCTTC. The encoded protein is CASSYSKRTPNYGYTF.

The chain links TRBV6-2 or TRBV6-3 to TRBJ1-2, with D maybe TRBD1 (5 bases). V dropped 1 base and J dropped 3 bases, with 18 bases sitting between them. CDR1 is MNHEY and CDR2 is SVGEGT in the germline V gene. CDR3 length: 17 amino acids. The CDR3 loop reads CASSYFHSGGQDYGYTF. DNA for the CDR3: TGTGCCAGCAGTTACTTTCACTCGGGGGGTCAAGACTATGGCTACACCTTC.

The rearrangement joins TRBV30 to TRBJ1-2, with D perhaps matching TRBD1 (5 bases). Germline CDR1 is GTSNPN and CDR2 is SVGIG (reference sequence). The CDR3 is made up of 15 amino acids. V lost 5 bases, J lost 0 bases, and 16 bases lay in between. Here the CDR3 reads CAWGGQSTSNYGYTF. Written as DNA, the CDR3 is TGTGCCTGGGGGGGTCAGTCGACATCTAACTATGGCTACACCTTC.

The table lists this clone with a few counts. The rearrangement joins TRBV9 to TRBJ1-2; D is possibly TRBD1 (5 bases). Germline loops: CDR1 SGDLS, CDR2 YYNGEE. Trimming removed 0 bases at V and 6 bases at J, with 9 bases between. This CDR3 has 13 residues. The CDR3 DNA follows: TGTGCCAGCAGCGTAGACGACAGACATGGCTACACCTTC. Translating it yields CASSVDDRHGYTF.

This clone has only one observation. The V and J genes are TRBV18 and TRBJ1-3, with D possibly being TRBD1 (6 bases). CDR1 KGHSH and CDR2 LQKENI come from the germline V gene. The CDR3 runs to 16 residues. V lost 2 bases and J 4 bases, leaving 15 bases between the germline ends. The CDR3, as DNA: TGTGCCAGCTCACCATCTGTACAGGGAGACGGAAACACCATATATTTT. As protein: CASSPSVQGDGNTIYF.

The chain employs TRBV7-8 and TRBJ1-1; possible D gene TRBD1, 6 bases. CDR1 is SGHVS and CDR2 is FQNEAQ in the germline V gene. The V end was cut by 2 bases, the J end by 8 bases, with 15 bases between. This CDR3 region has 14 residues. The CDR3 here is CASSLQGSGFEAFF. In DNA form, the CDR3 reads TGTGCCAGCAGCTTACAGGGGTCAGGATTCGAAGCTTTCTTT.

DNA for the CDR3: TGCGCCAGCAGCTTGGCTAGCGGCCCCTACGAGCAGTACTTC. Amino acids: CASSLASGPYEQYF. J is TRBJ2-7 and V is TRBV5-1, with TRBD2 matching over 7 bases. The CDR3 has 14 residues. Germline V gene lookup returns CDR1 SGHRS and CDR2 YFSETQ. V dropped 0 bases and J dropped 2; count of bases not matched to a gene: 2.

The chain combines TRBV9 with TRBJ2-7; 7 bases fit TRBD1. The CDR3 consists of 15 residues. Germline V gives CDR1 SGDLS, CDR2 YYNGEE. V trimming: 3 bases; J trimming: 3 bases; junction bases outside the gene matches: 9. CDR3 coding DNA: TGTGCCAGCAGCGAGGGTGGGACAGAGCTCTACGAGCAGTACTTC. Translation gives CASSEGGTELYEQYF.

The chain links TRBV5-4 to TRBJ1-1; unclear D gene. In germline, CDR1 is SGHNT, CDR2 YYREEE (reference sequence). The CDR3 runs 15 residues. The V and J ends lost 2 bases and 4 bases respectively, with 15 bases between them. In DNA form, the CDR3 reads TGTGCCAGCAGCTTAGACCCGGCGCCGGGCACTGAAGCTTTCTTT. Protein sequence: CASSLDPAPGTEAFF. The full variable domain, in which reference TRBV5-4 and TRBJ1-1 provide the parts outside the CDR3, is ETGVTQSPTHLIKTRGQQVTLRCSSQSGHNTVSWYQQALGQGPQFIFQYYREEENGRGNFPPRFSGLQFPNYSSELNVNALELDDSALYLCASSLDPAPGTEAFFGQGTRLTVV.

The chain combines TRBV7-9 with TRBJ2-5; D perhaps matches TRBD2 (5 bases). The V gene lost 5 bases and the J gene lost 4 bases, with 11 bases spanning the gap. The CDR3 runs 13 residues. In germline, CDR1 is SEHNR, CDR2 FQNEAQ (reference sequence). The CDR3: CASSKSEGETQYF. CDR3 bases: TGTGCCAGCAGCAAGTCCGAGGGAGAGACCCAGTACTTC.

The V gene is TRBV4-1, the J gene TRBJ2-3; 11 nucleotides agree with TRBD2. Germline lookup yields CDR1 MGHRA and CDR2 YSYEKL. CDR3 length: 19 amino acids. Unmatched junction bases numbered 8, after V lost 0 bases and J lost 0 bases. CDR3 loop: CASSQDPFTSGGSTDTQYF. CDR3 in DNA: TGCGCCAGCAGCCAAGACCCTTTTACTAGCGGGGGTAGCACAGATACGCAGTATTTT.

This sequence joins TRBV28 and TRBJ1-5; TRBD1 aligns across 7 bases. Germline V CDR1 and CDR2: MDHEN, SYDVKM. J was trimmed by 3 bases and V by 5 bases; bases with no gene match: 10. This CDR3 is 16 amino acids long. The CDR3 loop is CASSALGTASNQPQHF. CDR3 nucleotide sequence: TGTGCCAGCAGTGCCCTCGGGACAGCTTCCAATCAGCCCCAGCATTTT.